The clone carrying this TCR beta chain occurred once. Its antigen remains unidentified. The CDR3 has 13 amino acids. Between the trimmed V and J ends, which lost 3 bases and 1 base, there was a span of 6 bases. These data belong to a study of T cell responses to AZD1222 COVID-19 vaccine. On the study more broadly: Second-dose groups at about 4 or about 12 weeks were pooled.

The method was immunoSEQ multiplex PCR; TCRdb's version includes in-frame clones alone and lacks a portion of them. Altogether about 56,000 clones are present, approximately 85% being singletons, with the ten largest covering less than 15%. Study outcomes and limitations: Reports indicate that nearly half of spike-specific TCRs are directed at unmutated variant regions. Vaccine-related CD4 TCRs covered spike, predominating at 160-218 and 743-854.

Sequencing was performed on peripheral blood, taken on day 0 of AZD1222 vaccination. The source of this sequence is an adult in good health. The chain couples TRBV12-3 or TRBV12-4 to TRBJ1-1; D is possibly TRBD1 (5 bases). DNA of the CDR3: TGTGCCAGCAGTTTCGGGGGGAACACTGAAGCTTTCTTT. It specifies CASSFGGNTEAFF.